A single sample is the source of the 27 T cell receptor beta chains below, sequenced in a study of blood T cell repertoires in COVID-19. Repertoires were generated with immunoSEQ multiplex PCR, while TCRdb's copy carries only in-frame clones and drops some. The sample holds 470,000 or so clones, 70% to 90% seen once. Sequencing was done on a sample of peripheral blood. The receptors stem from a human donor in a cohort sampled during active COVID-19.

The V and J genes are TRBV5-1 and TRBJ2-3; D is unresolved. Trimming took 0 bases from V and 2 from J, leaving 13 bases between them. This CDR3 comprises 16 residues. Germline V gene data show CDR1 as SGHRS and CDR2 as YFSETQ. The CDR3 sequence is CASSLDLGVTTDTQYF. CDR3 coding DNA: TGCGCCAGCAGCTTGGACCTAGGAGTTACCACAGATACGCAGTATTTT.

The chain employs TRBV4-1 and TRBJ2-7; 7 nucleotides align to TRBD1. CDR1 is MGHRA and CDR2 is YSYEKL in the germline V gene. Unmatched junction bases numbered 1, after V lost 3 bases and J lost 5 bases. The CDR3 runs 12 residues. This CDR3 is CASSQTGHEQYF. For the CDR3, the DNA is TGCGCCAGCAGCCAGACAGGGCACGAGCAGTACTTC.

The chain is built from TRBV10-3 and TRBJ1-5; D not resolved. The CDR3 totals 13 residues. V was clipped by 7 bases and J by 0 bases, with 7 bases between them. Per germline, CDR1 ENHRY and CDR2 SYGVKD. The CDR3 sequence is CAITGNSNQPQHF. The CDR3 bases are TGTGCCATCACGGGGAATAGCAATCAGCCCCAGCATTTT.

CDR3 DNA sequence: TGTGCCAGCAACCAGGGACAGGGGCGCGGCTACACCTTC. Translation gives CASNQGQGRGYTF. The chain carries TRBV6-5 and TRBJ1-2; 10 bases fit TRBD1. The J segment lost 8 bases and the V segment lost 7 bases, leaving 7 bases of the junction unmatched. The CDR3 sequence is 13 residues long. The germline CDR1 and CDR2 sequences are MNHEY and SVGAGI.

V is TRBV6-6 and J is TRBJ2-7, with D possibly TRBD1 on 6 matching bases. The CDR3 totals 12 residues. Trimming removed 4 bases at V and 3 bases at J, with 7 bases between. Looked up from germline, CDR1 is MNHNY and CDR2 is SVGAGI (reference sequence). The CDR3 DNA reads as TGTGCCAGCAGTTCAGGGGTCTACGAGCAGTACTTC. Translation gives CASSSGVYEQYF.

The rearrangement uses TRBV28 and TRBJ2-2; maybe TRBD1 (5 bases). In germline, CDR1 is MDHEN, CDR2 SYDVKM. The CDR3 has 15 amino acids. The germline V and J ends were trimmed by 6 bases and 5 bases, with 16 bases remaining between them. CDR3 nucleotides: TGTGCCAGCAGCATAGGGCCAGGGCGGACCGGGGAGCTGTTTTTT. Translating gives CASSIGPGRTGELFF.

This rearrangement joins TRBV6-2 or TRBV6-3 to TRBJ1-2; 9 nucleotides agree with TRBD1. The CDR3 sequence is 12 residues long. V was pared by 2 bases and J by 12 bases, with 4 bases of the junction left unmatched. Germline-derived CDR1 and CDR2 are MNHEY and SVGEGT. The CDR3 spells CASSYTQGADTF. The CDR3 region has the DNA TGTGCCAGCAGTTACACACAGGGGGCCGACACCTTC.

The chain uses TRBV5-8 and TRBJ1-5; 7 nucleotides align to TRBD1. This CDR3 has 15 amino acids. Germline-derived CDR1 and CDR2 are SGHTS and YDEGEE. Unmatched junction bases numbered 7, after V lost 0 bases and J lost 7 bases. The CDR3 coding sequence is TGTGCCAGCAGCTTGGTTGTTCAGGGGGTACAGCCCCAGCATTTT. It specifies CASSLVVQGVQPQHF.

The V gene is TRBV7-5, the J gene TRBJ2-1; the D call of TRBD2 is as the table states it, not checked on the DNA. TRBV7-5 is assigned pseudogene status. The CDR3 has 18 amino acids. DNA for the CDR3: TGTGCCAGAAGCTATGGACTAGCGGCCCGGCCCTTCAACAATGAGCAGTTCTTC. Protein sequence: CARSYGLAARPFNNEQFF.

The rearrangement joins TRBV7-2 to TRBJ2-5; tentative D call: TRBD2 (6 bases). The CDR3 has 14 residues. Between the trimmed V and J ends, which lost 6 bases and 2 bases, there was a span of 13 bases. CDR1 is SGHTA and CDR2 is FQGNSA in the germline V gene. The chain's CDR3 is CASREGTAQETQYF. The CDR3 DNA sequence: TGTGCCAGCAGGGAAGGGACTGCACAAGAGACCCAGTACTTC. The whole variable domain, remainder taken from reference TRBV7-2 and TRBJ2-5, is GAGVSQSPSNKVTEKGKDVELRCDPISGHTALYWYRQSLGQGLEFLIYFQGNSAPDKSGLPSDRFSAERTGGSVSTLTIQRTQQEDSAVYLCASREGTAQETQYFGPGTRLLVL.

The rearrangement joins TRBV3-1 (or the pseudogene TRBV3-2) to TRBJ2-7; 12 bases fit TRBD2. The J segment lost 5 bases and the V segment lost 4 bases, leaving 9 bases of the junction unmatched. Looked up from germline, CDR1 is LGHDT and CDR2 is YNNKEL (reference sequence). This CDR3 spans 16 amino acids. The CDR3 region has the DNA TGTGCCAGCAGCCGTCGGAAGACTAGCGGGAGAGACGAGCAGTACTTC. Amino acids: CASSRRKTSGRDEQYF.

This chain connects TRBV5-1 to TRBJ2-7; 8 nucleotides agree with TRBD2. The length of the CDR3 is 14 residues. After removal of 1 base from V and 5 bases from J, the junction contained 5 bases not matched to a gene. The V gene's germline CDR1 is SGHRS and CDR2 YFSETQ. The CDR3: CASSLSLAGNEQYF. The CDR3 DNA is TGCGCCAGCAGCTTGAGTCTAGCGGGCAACGAGCAGTACTTC.

CDR3 sequence: CASSDGRGPQSEKLFF. In DNA, the CDR3 is TGTGCCAGCAGTGATGGGAGGGGTCCCCAGAGTGAAAAACTGTTTTTT. The chain couples TRBV2 to TRBJ1-4; D perhaps matches TRBD1 (5 bases). Trimming left V 3 bases short and J 7 bases short, with 18 bases between. The CDR3 covers 16 residues. The germline gives CDR1 SNHLY, CDR2 FYNNEI.

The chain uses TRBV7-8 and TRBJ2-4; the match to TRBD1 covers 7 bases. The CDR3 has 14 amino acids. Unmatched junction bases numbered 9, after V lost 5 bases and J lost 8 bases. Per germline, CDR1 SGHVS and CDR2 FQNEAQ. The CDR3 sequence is CASSRAMTGYIQYF. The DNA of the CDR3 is TGTGCCAGCAGCCGAGCTATGACAGGGTACATTCAGTACTTC.

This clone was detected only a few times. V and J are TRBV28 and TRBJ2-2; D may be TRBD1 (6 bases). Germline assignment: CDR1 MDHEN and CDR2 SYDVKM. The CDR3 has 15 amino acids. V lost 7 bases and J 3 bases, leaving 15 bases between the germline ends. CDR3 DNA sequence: TGTGCCAGCACTTTGCGGAACAGGGACACCGGGGAGCTGTTTTTT. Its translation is CASTLRNRDTGELFF. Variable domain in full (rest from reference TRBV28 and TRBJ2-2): DVKVTQSSRYLVKRTGEKVFLECVQDMDHENMFWYRQDPGLGLRLIYFSYDVKMKEKGDIPEGYSVSREKKERFSLILESASTNQTSMYLCASTLRNRDTGELFFGEGSRLTVL.

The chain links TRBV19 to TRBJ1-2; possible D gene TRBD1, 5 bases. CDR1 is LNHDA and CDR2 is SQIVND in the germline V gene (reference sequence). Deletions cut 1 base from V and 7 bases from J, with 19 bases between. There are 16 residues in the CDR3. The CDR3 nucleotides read TGTGCCAGTAGTATAGTTCGCGACAGCAGGAGAGGTGGCTACACCTTC. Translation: CASSIVRDSRRGGYTF.

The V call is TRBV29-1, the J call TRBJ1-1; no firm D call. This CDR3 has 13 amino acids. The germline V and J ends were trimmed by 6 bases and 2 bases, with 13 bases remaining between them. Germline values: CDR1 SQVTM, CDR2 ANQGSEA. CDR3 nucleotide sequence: TGCAGCGTATCGTCAAAGCCCAACACTGAAGCTTTCTTT. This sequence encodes CSVSSKPNTEAFF.

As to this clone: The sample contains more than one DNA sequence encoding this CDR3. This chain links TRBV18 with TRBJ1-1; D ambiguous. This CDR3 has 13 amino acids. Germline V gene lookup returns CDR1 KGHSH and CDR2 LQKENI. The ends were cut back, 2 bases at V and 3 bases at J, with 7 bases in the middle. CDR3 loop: CASSPNRDTEAFF. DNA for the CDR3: TGTGCCAGCTCACCAAACAGAGACACTGAAGCTTTCTTT.

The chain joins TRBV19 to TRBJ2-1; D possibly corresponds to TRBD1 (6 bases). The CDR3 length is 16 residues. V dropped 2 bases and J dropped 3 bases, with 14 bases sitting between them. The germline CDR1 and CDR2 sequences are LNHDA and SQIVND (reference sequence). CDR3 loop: CASSIPQGRRYNEQFF. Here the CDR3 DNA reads TGTGCCAGTAGTATACCACAGGGAAGGCGCTACAATGAGCAGTTCTTC.

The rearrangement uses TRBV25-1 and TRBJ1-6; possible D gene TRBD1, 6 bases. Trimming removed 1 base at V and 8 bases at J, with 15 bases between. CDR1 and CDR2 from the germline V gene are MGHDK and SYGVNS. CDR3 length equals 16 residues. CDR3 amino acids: CASSELGAQGYSPLHF. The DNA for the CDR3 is TGTGCCAGCAGTGAATTGGGGGCCCAGGGCTATTCACCCCTCCACTTT.

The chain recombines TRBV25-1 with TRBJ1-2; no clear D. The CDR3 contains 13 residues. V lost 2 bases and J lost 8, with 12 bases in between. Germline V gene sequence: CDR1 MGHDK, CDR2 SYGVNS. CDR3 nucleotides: TGTGCCAGCAGTGAACTATCGGGTACGGGCTACACCTTC. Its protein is CASSELSGTGYTF.

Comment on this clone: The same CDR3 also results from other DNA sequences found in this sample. This CDR3 reads CASSVGRNSNQPQHF. In nucleotides, the CDR3 is TGTGCCAGCAGCGTAGGCAGGAATAGCAATCAGCCCCAGCATTTT. The rearrangement links TRBV9 to TRBJ1-5; D gene unclear. V lost 0 bases and J 0 bases, leaving 7 bases between the germline ends. This CDR3 has 15 amino acids. Germline V CDR1 and CDR2: SGDLS, YYNGEE.

The CDR3 DNA sequence: TGCGCCAGCAGCTTTAGCGGGAGCTTAGGGAATGAGCAGTTCTTC. Residues: CASSFSGSLGNEQFF. This chain joins TRBV5-1 and TRBJ2-1; 9 nucleotides line up with TRBD2. This CDR3 has 15 residues. Trimming cost V 2 bases and J 7 bases; bases outside gene matches: 7. Germline CDR1 reads SGHRS; CDR2 reads YFSETQ. Combining the CDR3 with reference TRBV5-1 and TRBJ2-1 gives the whole variable domain KAGVTQTPRYLIKTRGQQVTLSCSPISGHRSVSWYQQTPGQGLQFLFEYFSETQRNKGNFPGRFSGRQFSNSRSEMNVSTLELGDSALYLCASSFSGSLGNEQFFGPGTRLTVL.

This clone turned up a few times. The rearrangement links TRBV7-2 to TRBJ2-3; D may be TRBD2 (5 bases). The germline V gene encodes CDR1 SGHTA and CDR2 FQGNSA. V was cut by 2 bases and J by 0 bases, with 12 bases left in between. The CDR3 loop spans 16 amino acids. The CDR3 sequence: CASSLQGWTSTDTQYF. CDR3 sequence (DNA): TGTGCCAGCAGCTTACAAGGGTGGACTAGCACAGATACGCAGTATTTT.

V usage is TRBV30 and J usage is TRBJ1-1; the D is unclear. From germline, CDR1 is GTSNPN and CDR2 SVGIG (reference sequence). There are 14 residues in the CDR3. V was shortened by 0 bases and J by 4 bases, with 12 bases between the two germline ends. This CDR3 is CAWSVLERGTEAFF. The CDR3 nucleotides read TGTGCCTGGAGTGTACTGGAGCGGGGCACTGAAGCTTTCTTT.

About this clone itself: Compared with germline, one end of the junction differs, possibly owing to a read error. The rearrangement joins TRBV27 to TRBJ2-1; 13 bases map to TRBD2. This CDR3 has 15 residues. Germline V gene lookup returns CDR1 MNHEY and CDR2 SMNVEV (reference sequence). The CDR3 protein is CASRPTLAGGSHVLF. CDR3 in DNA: TGTGCCAGCAGGCCGACACTAGCGGGAGGGAGCCATGTACTCTTC.

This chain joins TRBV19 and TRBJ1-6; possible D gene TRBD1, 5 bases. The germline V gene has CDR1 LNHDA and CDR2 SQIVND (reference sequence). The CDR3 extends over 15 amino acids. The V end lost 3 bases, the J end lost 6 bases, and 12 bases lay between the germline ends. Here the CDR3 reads CASSIRRDSNSPLHF. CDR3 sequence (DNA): TGTGCCAGTAGTATCCGACGGGACTCTAATTCACCCCTCCACTTT.